A selection of T cell receptor beta chains follows, all from one sample in a study of shared clonotypes between healthy human individuals. Sequenced by immunoSEQ multiplex PCR; TCRdb stores in-frame clones only, minus some. The sample includes approximately 2.1 million clones, more than 80% of them seen just once. Sequenced sample: naive CD4+ T cells from PBMCs. These receptors all stem from a man aged 18 to 35 in good health. Some clones in this sample may be carry-over from other donors' samples. CDR3s include the opening cysteine and the closing phenylalanine or tryptophan. D genes are given only for firm matches. Expanded clones get a size class; other rows say once, few or many, or leave the size out.

j_call d_call clone_size v_call cdr3_nt cdr3_aa
TRBJ1-5 NA once TRBV7-2 TGTGCCAGCAGCTTAAATAAGGTTTCCAATCAGCCCCAGCATTTT CASSLNKVSNQPQHF
TRBJ2-4 NA NA TRBV7-8 TGTGCCAGCAGCTTCAGAGGGATTGGAGCCAAAAACATTCAGTACTTC CASSFRGIGAKNIQYF
TRBJ2-2 NA NA TRBV4-3 TGCGCCAGCAGCCAAGATTGGGTAAGGACGAACACCGGGGAGCTGTTTTTT CASSQDWVRTNTGELFF
TRBJ2-3 NA NA TRBV28 TGTGCCAGCAGTTCAAATATAGGCGGGACAAGGGGAGATACGCAGTATTTT CASSSNIGGTRGDTQYF
TRBJ2-5 TRBD2 NA TRBV5-1 TGCGCCAGCAGCTTGGGACTAGCGGGAGGTCAAGAGACCCAGTACTTC CASSLGLAGGQETQYF
TRBJ2-2 NA NA TRBV6-4 TGTGCCCACGACCGTCTGCACACCGGGGAGCTGTTTTTT CAHDRLHTGELFF
TRBJ1-1 TRBD1 once TRBV7-2 TGTGCCAGCAGCCCGCGGACAGGGTCCCTTGAAGCTTTCTTT CASSPRTGSLEAFF
TRBJ2-4 NA NA TRBV15 TGTGCCACCAGCAGGGACAGAAACATTCAGTACTTC CATSRDRNIQYF
TRBJ2-7 TRBD2 NA TRBV7-2 TGTGCCAGCAGCCCGTTCGCGGGAGGGCGTACCTACGAGCAGTACTTC CASSPFAGGRTYEQYF
TRBJ2-2 NA NA TRBV11-1 TGTGCCAGCAGCTTAGCATCACACGGCACCGGGGAGCTGTTTTTT CASSLASHGTGELFF
TRBJ2-1 NA NA TRBV7-2 TGTGCCAGCAGCCCCGGGACTCTACAATGGGAGCAGTTCTTC CASSPGTLQWEQFF
TRBJ2-1 TRBD2 NA TRBV2 TGTGCCAGCAGGAGACTAGCGGCGGGGAATGAGCAGTTCTTC CASRRLAAGNEQFF
TRBJ2-7 TRBD1 NA TRBV7-8 TGTGCCAGCAGTACATGGTGGTCTGACAGGGCTTACGAGCAGTACTTC CASSTWWSDRAYEQYF
TRBJ2-5 NA NA TRBV5-1 TGCGCCAGCAGCTTCGGGATAGGGGGGTTGGAGACCCAGTACTTC CASSFGIGGLETQYF
TRBJ2-7 TRBD2 once TRBV6-1 TGTGCCAGCAGTGAACGGTTTAGCGGGGTCTACGAGCAGTACTTC CASSERFSGVYEQYF